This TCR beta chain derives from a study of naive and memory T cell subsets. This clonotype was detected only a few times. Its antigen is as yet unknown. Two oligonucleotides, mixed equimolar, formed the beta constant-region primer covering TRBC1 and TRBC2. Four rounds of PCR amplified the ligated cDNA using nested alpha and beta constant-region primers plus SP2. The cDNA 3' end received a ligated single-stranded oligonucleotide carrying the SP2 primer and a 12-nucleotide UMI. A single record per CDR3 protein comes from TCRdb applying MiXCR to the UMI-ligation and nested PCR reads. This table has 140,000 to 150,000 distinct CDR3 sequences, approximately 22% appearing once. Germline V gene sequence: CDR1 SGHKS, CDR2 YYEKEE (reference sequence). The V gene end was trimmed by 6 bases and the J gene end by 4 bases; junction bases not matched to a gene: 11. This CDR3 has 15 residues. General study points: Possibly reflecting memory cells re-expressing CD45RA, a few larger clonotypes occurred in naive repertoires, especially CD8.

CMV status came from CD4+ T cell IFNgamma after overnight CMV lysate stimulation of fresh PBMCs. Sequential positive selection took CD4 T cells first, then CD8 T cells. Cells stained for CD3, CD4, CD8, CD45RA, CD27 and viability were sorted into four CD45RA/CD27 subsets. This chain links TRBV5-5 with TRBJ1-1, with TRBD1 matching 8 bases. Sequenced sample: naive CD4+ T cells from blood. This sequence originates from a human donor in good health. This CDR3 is CASTLDRGRGTEAFF. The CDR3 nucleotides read TGTGCCAGCACCCTTGACAGGGGACGGGGCACTGAAGCTTTCTTT.